A single sample gave rise to the 20 T cell receptor beta chains below, sequenced in a study of blood T cells in healthy people across ages. With a J-beta primer mix and a sample-barcoded 5' primer, a second PCR ran about 7 to 12 cycles. TCRdb processed the 5' RACE reads anew with MiXCR; each CDR3 protein has one entry. The sample yields 800,000 or so distinct CDR3 sequences, around 25% seen once. The same sample was also used in a study of T cells of mothers and their children.

Sequenced material: blood. Receptors originate from a boy aged 10-17 years in good health.

Remarks on this clonotype: At one of its ends the junction is not consistent with the germline gene, which may arise from a read error. This chain links TRBV4-3 with TRBJ2-5; TRBD1 matches 10 bases. The DNA end lines up better with TRBJ2-7; the J call may be wrong. Germline CDR1 LGHNA, CDR2 YSLEER. The CDR3 runs to 16 residues. CDR3 protein: CTSSQNRDRGAYEQYF. The CDR3 region has the DNA TGCACCAGCAGCCAGAACCGGGACAGGGGCGCCTACGAGCAGTACTTC.

This clonotype has more than one count but fewer than ten. This chain uses TRBV25-1 with TRBJ1-1; D perhaps matches TRBD1 (6 bases). Trimming removed 4 bases from V and 1 base from J, with 10 bases in between. This CDR3 is 14 amino acids long. The germline gives CDR1 MGHDK, CDR2 SYGVNS. DNA of the CDR3: TGTGCCAGCAGTGTGTGGGGACAGAACACTGAAGCTTTCTTT. As protein: CASSVWGQNTEAFF. The whole variable domain, filled in from reference TRBV25-1 and TRBJ1-1, reads EADIYQTPRYLVIGTGKKITLECSQTMGHDKMYWYQQDPGMELHLIHYSYGVNSTEKGDLSSESTVSRIRTEHFPLTLESARPSHTSQYLCASSVWGQNTEAFFGQGTRLTVV.

This clonotype was seen only a few times. The chain combines TRBV9 with TRBJ1-2; 9 positions match TRBD1. The ends lost 3 bases at V and 3 bases at J; junction bases unmatched: 12. CDR3 size: 17 residues. In germline, CDR1 is SGDLS, CDR2 YYNGEE. CDR3 nucleotide sequence: TGTGCCAGCAGCGGAACCGGGACAGGGAGTCAGTACTATGGCTACACCTTC. Translation gives CASSGTGTGSQYYGYTF.

This clonotype was seen a handful of times. The J gene is TRBJ2-2, the V gene TRBV4-1; 10 bases match TRBD2. Germline V gene lookup returns CDR1 MGHRA and CDR2 YSYEKL. V shed 3 bases and J 6 bases; nucleotides not matched to a gene: 7. CDR3 length equals 16 residues. CDR3 nucleotide sequence: TGCGCCAGCAGCCACCGACTGAGCGGGGGGGCCGGGGAGCTGTTTTTT. Protein: CASSHRLSGGAGELFF.

The gene calls are TRBV6-5 and TRBJ2-2, with D possibly being TRBD2 (5 bases). Deletions cut 2 bases from V and 7 bases from J, with 14 bases between. The CDR3 has 15 amino acids. Germline CDR1 and CDR2: MNHEY and SVGAGI. This chain's CDR3 is CASSYDLRAIGELFF. CDR3 in DNA: TGTGCCAGCAGTTACGATCTGCGGGCTATCGGGGAGCTGTTTTTT.

As concerns this clonotype: Germline and junction disagree at one end, which may indicate a read error. This rearrangement joins TRBV7-9 to TRBJ1-6, with 7 positions matching TRBD1. The CDR3 covers 19 residues. CDR1 is SEHNR, CDR2 FQNEAQ, per germline (reference sequence). In DNA form, the CDR3 reads TGCGCCAGCAGCCCGCGCCCCGACAGGGACCTCGACTATAATTCACCCCTCCACTTT. This sequence encodes CASSPRPDRDLDYNSPLHF.

This clonotype was counted between two and nine times. The rearrangement uses TRBV29-1 and TRBJ1-5; tentative D call: TRBD1 (5 bases). Germline CDR1 and CDR2: SQVTM and ANQGSEA. Deletions cut 6 bases from V and 6 bases from J, with 15 bases between. The length of the CDR3 is 13 residues. CDR3 DNA sequence: TGCAGCGTCGTGGGACGGGCGGGTCAGCCCCAGCATTTT. This encodes CSVVGRAGQPQHF.

Points on this clonotype: One end of the junction is discordant with germline, which a read error may explain. This sequence joins TRBV6-6 and TRBJ2-2, with 9 nucleotides matching TRBD2. The CDR3 is 16 amino acids. Germline CDR1 is MNHNY and CDR2 is SVGAGI (reference sequence). CDR3 sequence: CASSYSAGGNTGELFF. The CDR3 bases are TGTGCCAGCAGTTACTCGGCGGGGGGGAACACCGGGGAGCTGTTCTTT.

The rearrangement uses TRBV9 and TRBJ2-1, with D unclear. The ends were cut back, 3 bases at V and 3 bases at J, with 19 bases in the middle. CDR1 SGDLS and CDR2 YYNGEE come from the germline V gene. This CDR3 is built from 17 residues. The CDR3, as DNA: TGTGCCAGCAGCGCCCCTGAGGACCCCCACCGCTACAATGAGCAGTTCTTC. Translated: CASSAPEDPHRYNEQFF.

This clonotype occurred many times. This chain joins TRBV11-2 and TRBJ1-2; no firm D call. This CDR3 comprises 8 residues. Trimming removed 5 bases from V and 13 bases from J, with 5 bases in between. Per the germline V gene, CDR1 is SGHAT and CDR2 is FQNNGV. CDR3 sequence (DNA): TGTGCCAGCAGCCCACCCACCTTC. Encoded protein: CASSPPTF.

The chain combines TRBV6-5 with TRBJ1-1; D ambiguous. The CDR3 totals 15 residues. Trimming removed 4 bases at V and 5 bases at J, with 17 bases between. Germline loops: CDR1 MNHEY, CDR2 SVGAGI. CDR3 DNA: TGTGCCAGCAGTTTTTTCTCCGACCGACCTACTGAAGCTTTCTTT. Its protein is CASSFFSDRPTEAFF.

This rearrangement joins TRBV6-2 or TRBV6-3 to TRBJ1-6; 7 bases map to TRBD1. There are 17 residues in the CDR3. V was clipped by 7 bases and J by 0 bases; unmatched bases: 9. CDR1 is MNHEY and CDR2 is SVGEGT in the germline V gene. The CDR3 here is CASNEQGISSYNSPLHF. CDR3 sequence (DNA): TGTGCCAGCAACGAACAGGGGATCAGCTCCTATAATTCACCCCTCCACTTT.

V gene TRBV12-3 or TRBV12-4 combines with J gene TRBJ2-5; D is uncertain. The CDR3 runs to 13 residues. Trimming pared 7 bases from V and 2 bases from J, leaving 11 bases between. CDR3 DNA: TGTGCCAGCACCCTCGGACCTCAAGAGACCCAGTACTTC. It encodes CASTLGPQETQYF.

This clonotype was found a few times. V is TRBV20-1 and J is TRBJ2-3; 8 bases map to TRBD2. V trimming: 5 bases; J trimming: 0 bases; junction bases outside the gene matches: 19. CDR1 is DFQATT, CDR2 SNEGSKA, per germline (reference sequence). The CDR3 extends over 19 amino acids. The CDR3 spells CSAGPFLQSGGESTDTQYF. The CDR3 nucleotides read TGCAGTGCTGGCCCTTTCCTCCAAAGCGGGGGCGAGAGCACAGATACGCAGTATTTT.

The chain carries TRBV7-9 and TRBJ1-1; TRBD1 matches at 7 bases. This CDR3 has 12 residues. In germline, CDR1 is SEHNR, CDR2 FQNEAQ (reference sequence). After removal of 5 bases from V and 11 bases from J, the junction contained 8 bases not matched to a gene. The CDR3, as DNA: TGTGCCAGCAGCCCGACAGGGTTCGATGCTTTCTTT. It translates to CASSPTGFDAFF.

The chain uses TRBV29-1 and TRBJ2-1; 8 nucleotides agree with TRBD2. The germline V gene has CDR1 SQVTM and CDR2 ANQGSEA. The J segment lost 6 bases and the V segment lost 4 bases, leaving 8 bases of the junction unmatched. The CDR3 has 14 residues. CDR3 DNA sequence: TGCAGCGTTGGGGGGACTAGATTTTCCAATGAGCAGTTCTTC. This codes for CSVGGTRFSNEQFF.

The rearrangement joins TRBV7-8 to TRBJ2-3, with D unresolved. Trimming left V 1 base short and J 2 bases short, with 10 bases between. Germline V CDR1 and CDR2: SGHVS, FQNEAQ. The CDR3 is made up of 15 amino acids. The CDR3 region is CASSLVEFYTDTQYF. The DNA for the CDR3 is TGTGCCAGCAGCTTAGTAGAGTTCTACACAGATACGCAGTATTTT.

The V gene is TRBV19, the J gene TRBJ2-4, with 9 bases identical to TRBD2. The CDR3 length is 13 residues. Germline V gene lookup returns CDR1 LNHDA and CDR2 SQIVND (reference sequence). Trimming took 4 bases from V and 7 from J; bases not matched to a gene: 2. The CDR3 DNA sequence: TGTGCCAGTAGTAGCGGACTAGCGAACATTCAGTACTTC. Encoded protein: CASSSGLANIQYF.

The CDR3 coding sequence is TGTGCCAGCAGCTTAGGAGACTCCGGGACCGACTATGGCTACACCTTC. Protein sequence: CASSLGDSGTDYGYTF. The chain combines TRBV7-8 with TRBJ1-2; D perhaps matches TRBD1 (5 bases). The CDR3 runs to 16 residues. Trimming took off 1 base at V and 3 bases at J, with 15 bases between the two ends. Germline lookup yields CDR1 SGHVS and CDR2 FQNEAQ.

The chain is built from TRBV6-2 or TRBV6-3 and TRBJ2-5, with 12 bases identical to TRBD2. The CDR3 is made up of 17 amino acids. Germline CDR1 and CDR2: MNHEY and SVGEGT. Trimming cost V 2 bases and J 3 bases; bases outside gene matches: 7. CDR3 bases: TGTGCCAGCAGTTACCTGACTAGCGGGAGATTAGAAGAGACCCAGTACTTC. Protein: CASSYLTSGRLEETQYF.